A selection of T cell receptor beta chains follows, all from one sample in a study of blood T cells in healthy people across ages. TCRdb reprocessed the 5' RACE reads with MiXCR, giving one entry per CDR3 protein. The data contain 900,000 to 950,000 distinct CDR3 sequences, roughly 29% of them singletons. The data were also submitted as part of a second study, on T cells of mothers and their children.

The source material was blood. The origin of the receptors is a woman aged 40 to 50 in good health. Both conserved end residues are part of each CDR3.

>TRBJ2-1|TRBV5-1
CASGGTGQIYNEQFF
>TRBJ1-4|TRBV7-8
CASSRLAGTNEKLFF
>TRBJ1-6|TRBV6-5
CASSYSKQAGGNSPLHF
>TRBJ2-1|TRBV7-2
CASSGGGSYNEQFF
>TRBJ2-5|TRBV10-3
CASKGASGGETQYF
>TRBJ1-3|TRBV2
CASTGNTIYF
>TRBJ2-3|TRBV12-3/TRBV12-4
CASSLGAGTGNTDAQYF
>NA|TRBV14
CASSQETGRVGYNEQYF
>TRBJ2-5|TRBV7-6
CAGGRGPQETQYF
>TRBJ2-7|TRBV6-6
CASSYIAGVDEQYF
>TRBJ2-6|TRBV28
CASSFPGTGISGANVLTF
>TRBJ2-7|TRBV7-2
CASSLAQGISYEQYF
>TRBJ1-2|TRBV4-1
CASSQAAGNYGYTF
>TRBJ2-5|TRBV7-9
CASFPKETGETQYF
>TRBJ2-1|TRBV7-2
CASSQDRGQYNEQFF
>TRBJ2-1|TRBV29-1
CSVRSDPSYEQFF
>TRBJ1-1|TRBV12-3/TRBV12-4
CASSHIPGLTEAFF
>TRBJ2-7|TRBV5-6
CASRSGTSREQYF
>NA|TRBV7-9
CASSSRGEGETQYF
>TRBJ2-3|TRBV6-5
CASRRQGFGTDTQYF
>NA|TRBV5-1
CASSSMDRNYEQYF
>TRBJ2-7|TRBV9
CASGGGPAYEQYF
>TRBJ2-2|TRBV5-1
CASSPRTGGITTGELFF
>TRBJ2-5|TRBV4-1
CASSRTGGPETQYF
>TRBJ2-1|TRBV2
CASSDSVAGGSYNEQFF
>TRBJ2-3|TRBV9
CASSVGSGGGSLTDTQYF
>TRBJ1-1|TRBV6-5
CASSYGDMNTEAFF
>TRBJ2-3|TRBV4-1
CASSQDLSVVSGTSTDTQYF
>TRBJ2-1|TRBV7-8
CASSPLDGDSYNEQFF
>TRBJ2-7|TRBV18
CASSPGTMGEQYF
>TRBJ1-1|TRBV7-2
CASSPDRRGAFF
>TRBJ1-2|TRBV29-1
CSVVSQIAGYTF
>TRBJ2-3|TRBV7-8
CASSPRTSGPSTDTQYF
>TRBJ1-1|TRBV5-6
CASRGDSNTEAFF